Listed here are 25 T cell receptor beta chains from one sample, sequenced in a study of blood T cell repertoires in COVID-19. Method: immunoSEQ multiplex PCR; TCRdb's copy keeps in-frame clones and lacks some. This sample has around 230,000 clones, with 80% to 90% found just once. What was sequenced was peripheral blood. Every receptor here comes from a woman in her forties with active or convalescent COVID-19.

The rearrangement links TRBV29-1 to TRBJ1-4, with 9 bases matching TRBD1. Germline V gene lookup returns CDR1 SQVTM and CDR2 ANQGSEA. This CDR3 comprises 14 residues. V shed 5 bases and J 8 bases; nucleotides not matched to a gene: 9. The chain's CDR3 is CSVTSGQGGEKLFF. The CDR3 DNA is TGCAGCGTTACGTCGGGACAGGGAGGCGAAAAACTGTTTTTT.

Of note for this clone: Other DNA sequences within the sample encode an identical CDR3. The chain is built from TRBV27 and TRBJ1-1, with D possibly matching TRBD1 (5 bases). Germline V gene lookup returns CDR1 MNHEY and CDR2 SMNVEV (reference sequence). V was pared by 5 bases and J by 1 base, with 8 bases between. The CDR3 extends over 13 amino acids. The DNA of the CDR3 is TGTGCCAGCAGTCTGCAGGGGAACACTGAAGCTTTCTTT. Encoded protein: CASSLQGNTEAFF.

This chain joins TRBV10-2 and TRBJ1-5, with D perhaps TRBD1 (5 bases). Germline V lookup: CDR1 WSHSY, CDR2 SAAADI. Trimming removed 0 bases at V and 7 bases at J, with 13 bases between. This CDR3 spans 15 amino acids. In nucleotides, the CDR3 is TGCGCCAGCAGTGAGTCTGGACACGTCGACCAGCCCCAGCATTTT. It encodes CASSESGHVDQPQHF.

For the CDR3, the DNA is TGTGCCAGCAGGCAGGGACAGGTAATCTACGAGCAGTACTTC. Amino acid sequence: CASRQGQVIYEQYF. The chain joins TRBV28 to TRBJ2-7; TRBD1 matches 8 bases. The J segment lost 3 bases and the V segment lost 6 bases, leaving 7 bases of the junction unmatched. The CDR3 runs to 14 residues. The germline CDR1 and CDR2 sequences are MDHEN and SYDVKM.

The V call is TRBV6-4, the J call TRBJ1-1; 9 bases fit TRBD1. The CDR3 is 14 amino acids. V was clipped by 5 bases and J by 1 base; unmatched bases: 2. Germline assignment: CDR1 MRHNA and CDR2 SNTAGT. CDR3 bases: TGTGCCAGCAGTCCGGGACAGGGGAACACTGAAGCTTTCTTT. This encodes CASSPGQGNTEAFF.

The genes are TRBV5-4 and TRBJ2-2; perhaps TRBD1 as D (6 bases). V was cut by 4 bases and J by 0 bases, with 10 bases left in between. The V gene's germline CDR1 is SGHNT and CDR2 YYREEE (reference sequence). The CDR3 runs to 15 residues. CDR3: CASSLTGTNTGELFF. The CDR3 DNA reads as TGTGCCAGCAGCCTAACAGGGACGAACACCGGGGAGCTGTTTTTT.

This chain uses TRBV7-3 with TRBJ2-3; 9 bases align to TRBD2. The germline V gene has CDR1 SGHTA and CDR2 FQGTGA. Losses at the gene ends were 5 bases for V and 5 bases for J; bases not matched to a gene: 8. This CDR3 region has 15 residues. The CDR3 nucleotides read TGTGCCAGCAGCCCCGGCGGGGGGGGTATAGATACGCAGTATTTT. This gives the protein CASSPGGGGIDTQYF.

Ten or more counts support this clone. The V call is TRBV5-1, the J call TRBJ2-5, with 11 bases aligning to TRBD2. The CDR3 is made up of 16 amino acids. The V and J ends lost 0 bases and 5 bases, in that order; junction bases with no gene match: 6. CDR1 is SGHRS and CDR2 is YFSETQ in the germline V gene. The CDR3 DNA reads as TGCGCCAGCAGCTTGGGCCTAGCGGGGGGCGTGGAGACCCAGTACTTC. Protein sequence: CASSLGLAGGVETQYF.

The rearrangement uses TRBV30 and TRBJ2-1; 13 bases map to TRBD2. The CDR3 sequence is 15 residues long. Germline values: CDR1 GTSNPN, CDR2 SVGIG (reference sequence). V shed 5 bases, J shed 6 bases, and the junction held 7 bases outside the gene matches. The CDR3 loop reads CAWARGTSGINEQFF. CDR3 DNA: TGTGCCTGGGCCCGGGGGACTAGCGGGATCAATGAGCAGTTCTTC.

The rearrangement links TRBV6-6 to TRBJ2-7, with 8 bases matching TRBD2. J lost 6 bases, V lost 2 bases, and 12 bases had no gene match. Germline V gives CDR1 MNHNY, CDR2 SVGAGI (reference sequence). This CDR3 comprises 16 residues. In DNA, the CDR3 is TGTGCCAGCAGTTACGCCCTTCGGGGGGGGCAAAGCGAGCAGTACTTC. Protein: CASSYALRGGQSEQYF.

The chain carries TRBV28 and TRBJ2-5; D unresolved. V dropped 4 bases and J dropped 3 bases, with 9 bases sitting between them. The CDR3 has 13 amino acids. Germline-derived CDR1 and CDR2 are MDHEN and SYDVKM. CDR3 DNA sequence: TGTGCCAGCAGTTCCGGGTCCGAAGAGACCCAGTACTTC. It encodes CASSSGSEETQYF.

The chain is built from TRBV7-2 and TRBJ1-2; TRBD1 might be the D (5 bases). The CDR3 runs to 14 residues. Trimming took 1 base from V and 5 from J, leaving 11 bases between them. Germline CDR1 is SGHTA and CDR2 is FQGNSA. The CDR3 spells CASSLVRAEYGYTF. The CDR3 DNA follows: TGTGCCAGCAGCTTAGTCAGGGCGGAGTATGGCTACACCTTC.

The V call is TRBV2, the J call TRBJ1-6; D remains ambiguous. V was clipped by 3 bases and J by 8 bases, with 17 bases between them. This CDR3 region has 16 residues. Germline CDR1 SNHLY, CDR2 FYNNEI. This CDR3 is CASSELGGGNYSPLHF. The CDR3, as DNA: TGTGCCAGCAGTGAGCTAGGCGGCGGAAACTATTCACCCCTCCACTTT. Using reference TRBV2 and TRBJ1-6 for the parts outside the CDR3, the full variable domain is EPEVTQTPSHQVTQMGQEVILRCVPISNHLYFYWYRQILGQKVEFLVSFYNNEISEKSEIFDDQFSVERPDGSNFTLKIRSTKLEDSAMYFCASSELGGGNYSPLHFGNGTRLTVT.

The V gene is TRBV30, the J gene TRBJ1-5; D gene ambiguous. The CDR3 totals 16 residues. The germline V and J ends were trimmed by 0 bases and 1 base, with 13 bases remaining between them. Germline-derived CDR1 and CDR2 are GTSNPN and SVGIG (reference sequence). The CDR3 here is CAWSVYSTSSNQPQHF. DNA for the CDR3: TGTGCCTGGAGTGTATACAGTACCTCCAGCAATCAGCCCCAGCATTTT.

The chain uses TRBV18 and TRBJ2-7; 8 positions agree with TRBD2. With 3 bases clipped from V and 0 bases from J, the junction kept 7 bases outside the gene matches. This CDR3 is built from 16 residues. Germline CDR1 and CDR2: KGHSH and LQKENI. The CDR3 region is CASSPQASGYSYEQYF. CDR3 DNA sequence: TGTGCCAGCTCACCCCAGGCTAGCGGGTACTCCTACGAGCAGTACTTC.

V and J are TRBV4-1 and TRBJ1-2; 10 bases fit TRBD1. V was pared by 4 bases and J by 7 bases, with 12 bases of the junction left unmatched. CDR1 and CDR2 (germline): MGHRA, YSYEKL. The CDR3 loop spans 16 amino acids. In nucleotides, the CDR3 is TGCGCCAGCAGCCTAAATCGGAGGGGGACAGGGGTTGGCTACACCTTC. Residues: CASSLNRRGTGVGYTF.

The V and J genes are TRBV25-1 and TRBJ1-1; tentatively, D is TRBD1 (5 bases). This CDR3 region has 15 residues. Trimming cost V 5 bases and J 4 bases, with 17 bases left between them. Germline lookup yields CDR1 MGHDK and CDR2 SYGVNS. As DNA, the CDR3 is TGTGCCAGCAGTACGAGCGGGGGGTTGAGCACTGAAGCTTTCTTT. Amino acid sequence: CASSTSGGLSTEAFF.

This rearrangement joins TRBV5-4 to TRBJ2-1, with D hard to call. V lost 1 base, J lost 3 bases, and 11 bases lay in between. CDR1 and CDR2 from the germline V gene are SGHNT and YYREEE (reference sequence). The CDR3 is 15 residues long. The CDR3 loop is CASSLTDSVYNEQFF. In DNA, the CDR3 is TGTGCCAGCAGCTTGACCGATTCGGTCTACAATGAGCAGTTCTTC.

V gene TRBV5-6 combines with J gene TRBJ1-2; TRBD1 matches at 8 bases. Germline V gene data show CDR1 as SGHDT and CDR2 as YYEEEE. This CDR3 comprises 13 residues. V trimming: 6 bases; J trimming: 9 bases; junction bases outside the gene matches: 10. CDR3 region: CASTQTGDASYTF. The CDR3, as DNA: TGTGCCAGCACCCAGACAGGGGACGCGAGCTACACCTTC.

This chain joins TRBV19 and TRBJ2-5, with 9 bases aligning to TRBD1. Germline V gives CDR1 LNHDA, CDR2 SQIVND (reference sequence). Unmatched junction bases numbered 8, after V lost 4 bases and J lost 2 bases. The CDR3 length is 16 residues. The CDR3 nucleotides are TGTGCCAGTAGTACCTGGGACAGGGTACCTCAAGAGACCCAGTACTTC. Protein: CASSTWDRVPQETQYF.

This clone was observed a handful of times. The rearrangement uses TRBV27 and TRBJ1-2; TRBD1 matches 7 bases. CDR1 is MNHEY, CDR2 SMNVEV, per germline (reference sequence). The CDR3 spans 19 residues. V was pared by 1 base and J by 8 bases, with 22 bases of the junction left unmatched. The CDR3 sequence: CASSLLVGLGAGGFGGYTF. As DNA, the CDR3 is TGTGCCAGCAGTTTATTAGTTGGATTGGGGGCAGGGGGTTTCGGAGGCTACACCTTC.

This chain joins TRBV4-3 and TRBJ1-1; 7 nucleotides agree with TRBD1. Trimming at V came to 0 bases and at J to 0 bases, leaving 4 bases not matched to a gene. The CDR3 contains 16 residues. Germline lookup yields CDR1 LGHNA and CDR2 YSLEER. The DNA of the CDR3 is TGCGCCAGCAGCCAAGATGGGGGACAGCTGAACACTGAAGCTTTCTTT. It encodes CASSQDGGQLNTEAFF.

This chain uses TRBV11-3 with TRBJ2-1, with 10 bases identical to TRBD2. J was trimmed by 3 bases and V by 1 base; bases with no gene match: 0. Germline V lookup: CDR1 SGHNT, CDR2 YENEEA. The CDR3 is 15 amino acids. CDR3 residues: CASSLGTSGYNEQFF. Here the CDR3 DNA reads TGTGCCAGCAGCTTAGGGACTAGCGGCTACAATGAGCAGTTCTTC.

CDR3 in amino acids: CASSPGVRAYSGANVLTF. CDR3 DNA sequence: TGTGCCAGCAGCCCCGGCGTCAGGGCTTACTCTGGGGCCAACGTCCTGACTTTC. The V and J genes are TRBV7-8 and TRBJ2-6; TRBD1 might be the D (5 bases). Trimming shortened V by 5 bases and J by 0 bases, and 17 bases separated the two germline ends. In germline, CDR1 is SGHVS, CDR2 FQNEAQ. The length of the CDR3 is 18 residues.

Here the CDR3 DNA reads TGCGCCAGCAGCTTGTTGACTAGCTCCCCAATTTTGGAGCAGTTCTTC. This gives the protein CASSLLTSSPILEQFF. The chain joins TRBV5-1 to TRBJ2-1; 7 nucleotides match TRBD2. The germline V gene encodes CDR1 SGHRS and CDR2 YFSETQ. The CDR3 contains 16 residues. V lost 1 base, J lost 10 bases, and 14 bases stayed unmatched.